What follows is one T cell receptor beta chain and its context. The sample holds a few counts of this clone. The clone's antigen remains unknown. Base qualities are not provided; no much larger clone lies one nucleotide away. Collaborating institutions collected whole blood in K2EDTA tubes following their own protocols. Collaborator samples were shipped for TCRbeta analysis as frozen whole blood, isolated PBMCs, or DNA extracted from either sample type. The immunoSEQ Assay, a bias-controlled multiplex PCR, was used to amplify TCRbeta CDR3 regions from genomic DNA. In the original analysis: Within the assay, amplification of reference gene primers was used to estimate how many nucleated cells each sample contained. To quantify the absolute abundance of each unique TCRbeta CDR3 rearrangement, sequence reads were collapsed and filtered. For each sample, productive Simpson clonality was calculated as the square root of Simpson's diversity index over productive rearrangements. TCRdb mirrors the immuneACCESS table, restricted to in-frame sequences. Some clones are absent from its copies; in checked studies, under half trace to an unresolved V gene, and the reason for the others is unknown. The DNA was the basis for D and trimming; V, J and clone size are from that table. This sample is represented by 65,000 to 85,000 clones; roughly 91% of them were singletons. The leading ten clones occupy roughly a fifth of the sample.

This sample is drawn from a study of blood T cell repertoires in COVID-19 (TCRdb year 2020). Background for the entire study: Samples covering the acute and convalescent phases of COVID-19 were provided by collaborators in the United States, Italy and Spain. The material from the prospective study consisted of cDNA or gDNA derived from T cells, B-cell-depleted T cells, or PBMCs. Deeply sampled blood TCRbeta repertoires from subjects exposed to, actively infected with, or recovered from COVID-19 were included in the dataset. The repertoires were made available in a free public database intended to serve as a resource for research on the immune response to SARS-CoV-2. The samples were drawn from the first 160 participants of the ongoing ImmuneRACE study and from some 1,300 subjects provided by 6 global collaborators. Nearly every sample came with metadata listing a de-identified subject ID, COVID-19 status, age in years and sex. Where available, HLA class I and class II types were obtained from metadata supplied by the sample provider rather than from assay-based typing. Study-wide findings and limitations: Clinical and demographic metadata were provided uncurated, with the amount varying by source and participant.

CDR1 is given as SGHRS and CDR2 as YFSETQ, both from the germline V gene. The CDR3, from cysteine to phenylalanine, totals 16 residues. The entry retains the CDR3 DNA only, 48 bases that are in frame from base 1. A distance of 14 bases separates the germline ends of V and J, which lose 1 base and 4 bases respectively. Sequencing was done on a sample of peripheral blood. The receptor was derived from a human donor in a cohort sampled during active COVID-19. The chain couples TRBV5-1 to TRBJ1-4, with no reliable assignment of the D segment. The CDR3 protein is CASSLSSGRGNEKLFF. In nucleotide form, the sequence is TGCGCCAGCAGCTTGTCTAGCGGTCGTGGTAATGAAAAACTGTTTTTT.